Sequencing of this T cell receptor beta chain was carried out in a study of T-cell reconstitution after alpha-beta-depleted transplantation in children. Unique molecular identifiers were used in preparing the TCRbeta library. TCRdb passed the PCR reads through MiXCR, listing each CDR3 protein once. The table records more than 300,000 distinct CDR3 sequences, around 15% of them present only once. Germline V lookup: CDR1 MNHEY, CDR2 SVGEGT. Trimming took 5 bases from V and 7 from J, leaving 9 bases between them. The CDR3 contains 12 residues. Points from the study as a whole: At around two months after transplant, the alpha-beta T cells were reportedly derived from several hundred expanded clones that came from non-depleted graft cells. Some patients' high day-60 TCRbeta diversity was attributed to recipient cells surviving conditioning. Diversity and T-cell counts at one year after transplant derived mostly from new T cells.

Of note for this clonotype: Its antigen is still unknown.

The sample was PBMCs, mostly from graft donor cells, taken 360 days after TCRalphabeta/CD19-depleted stem cell transplant. The receptor's source is a male patient aged 2 to 9 who had a stem cell transplant for acute lymphoblastic leukemia, so the T cells may come from the graft donor. V and J are TRBV6-2 or TRBV6-3 and TRBJ1-5; unclear D gene. CDR3 nucleotide sequence: TGTGCCAGCAGTGCCAACTTCCAGCCCCAGCATTTT. This sequence encodes CASSANFQPQHF.